This is a list of T cell receptor beta chains from one sample in a study of cytomegalovirus exposure and HLA in healthy donors. Profiled with immunoSEQ multiplex PCR; TCRdb holds only in-frame clones, not every one. Listed are around 140,000 clones; roughly 1.6% falls within the top ten. The source material was PBMCs. These receptors originate from a woman between 50 and 59 years old in good health and CMV-seronegative. CDR3s include the opening cysteine and the closing phenylalanine or tryptophan. Each record gives: CDR3 length, D gene, J gene, V gene, CDR3 protein, CDR3 DNA. D genes are given only for firm matches.

length: 13
D: NA
J: TRBJ2-5
V: TRBV28
CDR3: CASSNRFQETQYF
DNA: TGTGCCAGCAGTAACAGATTTCAAGAGACCCAGTACTTC

length: 15
D: NA
J: TRBJ2-2
V: TRBV6-5
CDR3: CASLDRPGAAGELFF
DNA: TGTGCCAGCCTTGACAGGCCCGGGGCGGCCGGGGAGCTGTTTTTT

length: 13
D: NA
J: TRBJ2-1
V: TRBV19
CDR3: CASSSGAGTEQFF
DNA: TGTGCCAGTAGTAGCGGGGCCGGCACTGAGCAGTTCTTC

length: 14
D: TRBD1
J: TRBJ1-1
V: TRBV5-1
CDR3: CASSSDRGNTEAFF
DNA: TGCGCCAGCAGCTCGGACAGGGGGAACACTGAAGCTTTCTTT

length: 15
D: NA
J: TRBJ2-7
V: TRBV5-1
CDR3: CASSLGQGLAYEQYF
DNA: TGCGCCAGCAGCTTGGGCCAGGGCTTAGCCTACGAGCAGTACTTC

length: 15
D: NA
J: TRBJ1-1
V: TRBV2
CDR3: CASSVDSLGNTEAFF
DNA: TGTGCCAGCAGCGTGGACAGCCTGGGGAACACTGAAGCTTTCTTT

length: 16
D: TRBD2
J: TRBJ2-7
V: TRBV5-8
CDR3: CASSFSGLGGSYEQYF
DNA: TGTGCCAGCAGCTTCTCCGGACTAGGAGGCTCCTACGAGCAGTACTTC

length: 17
D: TRBD2
J: TRBJ2-3
V: TRBV6-4
CDR3: CASSSGGAFSTADTQYF
DNA: TGTGCCAGCAGCAGCGGGGGGGCCTTTTCAACGGCAGATACGCAGTATTTT

length: 13
D: TRBD1
J: TRBJ1-2
V: TRBV28
CDR3: CASTLGARQGHTF
DNA: TGTGCCAGCACCCTAGGAGCTCGACAGGGTCACACCTTC

length: 14
D: TRBD1
J: TRBJ2-1
V: TRBV30
CDR3: CAWSSGTGFNEQFF
DNA: TGTGCCTGGAGTTCTGGGACAGGGTTTAATGAGCAGTTCTTC

length: 15
D: NA
J: TRBJ2-1
V: TRBV14
CDR3: CASSQRWSGNNEQFF
DNA: TGTGCCAGCAGCCAGCGGTGGTCAGGGAACAATGAGCAGTTCTTC

length: 13
D: NA
J: TRBJ2-5
V: TRBV14
CDR3: CASSQDLWETQYF
DNA: TGTGCCAGCAGCCAAGATCTATGGGAGACCCAGTACTTC

length: 14
D: TRBD1
J: TRBJ2-3
V: TRBV7-2
CDR3: CASSPQGAPDTQYF
DNA: TGTGCCAGCAGCCCGCAGGGGGCACCAGATACGCAGTATTTT

length: 17
D: NA
J: TRBJ1-2
V: TRBV11-2
CDR3: CASSLDVSQEGDYGYTF
DNA: TGTGCCAGCAGCTTAGATGTTAGTCAAGAGGGAGACTATGGCTACACCTTC

length: 13
D: TRBD1
J: TRBJ1-1
V: TRBV6-1
CDR3: CASLRDSNTEAFF
DNA: TGTGCCAGCCTAAGGGACAGTAACACTGAAGCTTTCTTT

length: 15
D: TRBD1
J: TRBJ2-2
V: TRBV11-2
CDR3: CASSLVTGGIGELFF
DNA: TGTGCCAGCAGCTTAGTAACAGGGGGGATCGGGGAGCTGTTTTTT

length: 19
D: NA
J: TRBJ2-7
V: TRBV5-1
CDR3: CASSPAGSPDRVDKGKQYF
DNA: TGCGCCAGCAGCCCGGCGGGGAGCCCAGACAGGGTCGATAAGGGGAAGCAGTACTTC

length: 16
D: TRBD2
J: TRBJ2-7
V: TRBV4-2
CDR3: CASSLGWREGMREQYF
DNA: TGTGCCAGCAGCCTCGGGTGGAGGGAGGGAATGCGAGAGCAGTACTTC

length: 13
D: TRBD1
J: TRBJ1-2
V: TRBV19
CDR3: CASSMRQGYGYTF
DNA: TGTGCCAGTAGTATGAGACAGGGCTATGGCTACACCTTC

length: 15
D: TRBD1
J: TRBJ1-1
V: TRBV6-1
CDR3: CASSEEDRANTEAFF
DNA: TGTGCCAGCAGTGAAGAGGACAGGGCAAACACTGAAGCTTTCTTT

length: 15
D: TRBD1
J: TRBJ1-4
V: TRBV7-2
CDR3: CASSPGQVLGEKLFF
DNA: TGTGCCAGCAGCCCGGGACAGGTACTAGGAGAAAAACTGTTTTTT

length: 12
D: NA
J: TRBJ1-2
V: TRBV18
CDR3: CASSPDSYGYTF
DNA: TGTGCCAGCTCACCGGACTCCTATGGCTACACCTTC

length: 15
D: TRBD2
J: TRBJ2-3
V: TRBV9
CDR3: CASSILAGGPDTQYF
DNA: TGTGCCAGCAGCATACTAGCGGGGGGGCCCGATACGCAGTATTTT

length: 16
D: TRBD1
J: TRBJ2-3
V: TRBV5-1
CDR3: CASSLERTGVTDTQYF
DNA: TGCGCCAGCAGCTTGGAGAGGACAGGGGTTACAGATACGCAGTATTTT

length: 17
D: NA
J: TRBJ2-1
V: TRBV11-3
CDR3: CASSLTRGGRVYNEQFF
DNA: TGTGCCAGCAGCTTAACCCGAGGCGGTCGCGTATACAATGAGCAGTTCTTC

length: 9
D: NA
J: TRBJ2-5
V: TRBV20-1
CDR3: CSVPGSQYF
DNA: TGCAGTGTTCCGGGGAGCCAGTACTTC

length: 14
D: NA
J: TRBJ2-2
V: TRBV19
CDR3: CASSAAGLTGELFF
DNA: TGTGCCAGTAGTGCCGCAGGGCTCACCGGGGAGCTGTTTTTT

length: 14
D: NA
J: TRBJ1-2
V: TRBV5-1
CDR3: CASSQEATGYGYTF
DNA: TGCGCCAGCAGCCAGGAGGCCACTGGATATGGCTACACCTTC

length: 13
D: NA
J: TRBJ1-3
V: TRBV6-6
CDR3: CATGSSSGNTIYF
DNA: TGTGCCACGGGGAGTTCCTCTGGAAACACCATATATTTT

length: 15
D: TRBD1
J: TRBJ2-2
V: TRBV7-2
CDR3: CASSARQGGAGELFF
DNA: TGTGCCAGCAGCGCAAGACAGGGGGGAGCCGGGGAGCTGTTTTTT

length: 12
D: NA
J: TRBJ2-7
V: TRBV5-1
CDR3: CASSLQGYEQYF
DNA: TGCGCCAGCAGCCTACAGGGCTACGAGCAGTACTTC

length: 15
D: NA
J: TRBJ2-2
V: TRBV7-9
CDR3: CASSFRVTGTGELFF
DNA: TGTGCCAGCAGCTTTCGGGTTACGGGGACCGGGGAGCTGTTTTTT

length: 15
D: TRBD2
J: TRBJ2-2
V: TRBV27
CDR3: CASSLTSLAAGELFF
DNA: TGTGCCAGCAGTTTGACTAGCCTCGCTGCCGGGGAGCTGTTTTTT

length: 14
D: TRBD1
J: TRBJ2-5
V: TRBV19
CDR3: CASSLQGAGETQYF
DNA: TGTGCCAGTAGCCTCCAGGGGGCAGGGGAGACCCAGTACTTC

length: 15
D: TRBD1
J: TRBJ1-2
V: TRBV7-9
CDR3: CASSPGQGVGYGYTF
DNA: TGTGCCAGCAGCCCTGGACAGGGGGTAGGGTATGGCTACACCTTC

length: 16
D: TRBD2
J: TRBJ2-3
V: TRBV19
CDR3: CASSTGLAGFTDTQYF
DNA: TGTGCCAGTAGTACAGGACTAGCGGGGTTCACAGATACGCAGTATTTT

length: 15
D: TRBD2
J: TRBJ2-5
V: TRBV12-5
CDR3: CASGLGLAGKETQYF
DNA: TGTGCTAGTGGTTTGGGCCTAGCGGGGAAAGAGACCCAGTACTTC

length: 16
D: NA
J: TRBJ1-1
V: TRBV21-1
CDR3: CASSKSLTGMNTEAFF
DNA: TGTGCCAGCAGCAAAAGCCTGACAGGGATGAACACTGAAGCTTTCTTT

length: 14
D: NA
J: TRBJ1-3
V: TRBV6-5
CDR3: CASSYVGLGNTIYF
DNA: TGTGCCAGCAGTTACGTGGGGCTTGGAAACACCATATATTTT

length: 16
D: TRBD2
J: TRBJ2-5
V: TRBV13
CDR3: CASSQGQGGSQETQYF
DNA: TGTGCCAGCAGCCAGGGTCAGGGAGGGAGCCAAGAGACCCAGTACTTC

length: 14
D: NA
J: TRBJ1-2
V: TRBV6-5
CDR3: CASSYEGGLAGYTF
DNA: TGTGCCAGCAGTTACGAAGGAGGCCTGGCAGGCTACACCTTC

length: 14
D: NA
J: TRBJ1-1
V: TRBV5-6
CDR3: CASSLNLMNTEAFF
DNA: TGTGCCAGCAGCTTGAACCTAATGAACACTGAAGCTTTCTTT

length: 15
D: TRBD2
J: TRBJ2-1
V: TRBV30
CDR3: CAWTKGLGLNNEQFF
DNA: TGTGCCTGGACCAAGGGACTAGGCTTAAACAATGAGCAGTTCTTC

length: 15
D: NA
J: TRBJ2-5
V: TRBV11-2
CDR3: CASSLDRGREETQYF
DNA: TGTGCCAGCAGCTTAGACAGGGGAAGGGAAGAGACCCAGTACTTC

length: 16
D: NA
J: TRBJ1-5
V: TRBV5-1
CDR3: CASSFSALYSNQPQHF
DNA: TGCGCCAGCAGCTTTAGTGCCCTTTATAGCAATCAGCCCCAGCATTTT

length: 16
D: NA
J: TRBJ2-1
V: TRBV5-5
CDR3: CASSLDQDPGINEQFF
DNA: TGTGCCAGCAGCTTAGATCAAGACCCGGGGATCAATGAGCAGTTCTTC

length: 15
D: TRBD2
J: TRBJ2-2
V: TRBV5-1
CDR3: CASSPSGIPTGELSF
DNA: TGCGCCAGCAGCCCGAGCGGGATTCCGACCGGGGAGCTGTCTTTT

length: 15
D: NA
J: TRBJ1-2
V: TRBV5-3
CDR3: CARSGAPQENYGYTF
DNA: TGTGCCAGAAGCGGGGCCCCACAGGAAAACTATGGCTACACCTTC

length: 15
D: TRBD2
J: TRBJ2-3
V: TRBV9
CDR3: CASSVLAGEVDTQYF
DNA: TGTGCCAGCAGCGTGCTAGCGGGAGAGGTAGATACGCAGTATTTT

length: 18
D: TRBD2
J: TRBJ2-3
V: TRBV9
CDR3: CASSVGTQLAGGTDTQYF
DNA: TGTGCCAGCAGCGTAGGGACCCAACTAGCGGGGGGCACAGATACGCAGTATTTT

length: 13
D: NA
J: TRBJ1-1
V: TRBV30
CDR3: CAWSGQINTEAFF
DNA: TGTGCCTGGAGTGGACAGATTAACACTGAAGCTTTCTTT

length: 14
D: TRBD2
J: TRBJ2-7
V: TRBV7-2
CDR3: CASSLGAGGHEQYF
DNA: TGTGCCAGCAGCTTAGGGGCGGGGGGACACGAGCAGTACTTC

length: 14
D: TRBD2
J: TRBJ2-7
V: TRBV5-1
CDR3: CASSDTSGSYEQYF
DNA: TGCGCCAGCAGCGATACTAGCGGATCCTACGAGCAGTACTTC

length: 14
D: TRBD1
J: TRBJ1-2
V: TRBV6-1
CDR3: CASSEVPGQRVYTF
DNA: TGTGCCAGCAGTGAAGTTCCGGGACAGCGGGTCTACACCTTC

length: 15
D: NA
J: TRBJ2-7
V: TRBV6-1
CDR3: CASSEAVGDTYEQYF
DNA: TGTGCCAGCAGTGAAGCGGTAGGGGATACCTACGAGCAGTACTTC

length: 18
D: TRBD2
J: TRBJ2-2
V: TRBV2
CDR3: CASSAPRLAGGNTGELFF
DNA: TGTGCCAGCAGTGCCCCGAGACTAGCGGGAGGGAACACCGGGGAGCTGTTTTTT

length: 15
D: NA
J: TRBJ2-1
V: TRBV15
CDR3: CATSRPRRDELGQFF
DNA: TGTGCCACCAGCAGACCGCGGCGGGATGAACTAGGGCAGTTCTTC

length: 20
D: TRBD1
J: TRBJ1-6
V: TRBV4-2
CDR3: CASSQDLQGEHSSYNSPLHF
DNA: TGTGCCAGCAGCCAAGACCTGCAGGGGGAACATAGCTCCTATAATTCACCCCTCCACTTT

length: 14
D: TRBD1
J: TRBJ2-5
V: TRBV28
CDR3: CASSQTGMLETQYF
DNA: TGTGCCAGCAGTCAGACAGGGATGTTGGAGACCCAGTACTTC

length: 11
D: TRBD2
J: TRBJ2-7
V: TRBV5-4
CDR3: CASSGPQLAGF
DNA: TGTGCCAGCAGCGGGCCTCAGTTAGCGGGGTTC